This paragraph covers one TCR beta chain sequence. Its antigen remains unidentified. CDR1 SGHVS and CDR2 FQNEAQ come from the germline V gene. V was clipped by 5 bases and J by 0 bases, with 4 bases between them. The CDR3 extends over 12 amino acids. This sample is drawn from a study of a mutant IDH1 vaccine in newly diagnosed glioma. About the study: Vaccination started 4-6 weeks after radiotherapy alone, or with temozolomide cycles. Treatment recipients were about 62% male and around 40% female, and their mean age was around 37 years.

Generated by immunoSEQ multiplex PCR, the TCRdb table keeps only in-frame clones and is missing some. The sample gives just over 35,000 clones, roughly 80% of which show up once; about 14% is in the top ten. Time point reported: week 11, during vaccination. Each dose of the vaccine consisted of 300 ug of mutant IDH1 20-mer peptide, with topical imiquimod. The V gene is TRBV7-8, the J gene TRBJ1-1; D uncertain. This clonotype was sampled from a woman aged 25 to 39 with glioma. Some clones in this sample may be carry-over from other donors' samples. The material was peripheral blood mononuclear cells (PBMCs), obtained from a glioma patient whose treatment included an IDH1 peptide vaccine. The CDR3 DNA reads as TGTGCCAGCAGCCCAATGAACACTGAAGCTTTCTTT. This encodes CASSPMNTEAFF.